These 23 T cell receptor beta chains share one sample of origin, sequenced in a study of preoperative IRX-2 immunotherapy in early breast cancer. As to treatment: preoperative locoregional IRX-2 cytokine immunotherapy. The method was immunoSEQ multiplex PCR; TCRdb's version includes in-frame clones alone and lacks a portion of them. The sample has fewer than 40,000 clones, roughly 90% seen once. The sequences come from tumor tissue, collected after IRX-2 immunotherapy. These receptors all come from a human donor with breast cancer.

In nucleotides, the CDR3 is TGTGCCAGCAGACCGACTGAGATCTCAACTAATGAAAAACTGTTTTTT. It yields the protein CASRPTEISTNEKLFF. The chain uses TRBV6-8 and TRBJ1-4; no firm D call. The germline V gene has CDR1 MNHGY and CDR2 SAAAGT. V was clipped by 6 bases and J by 0 bases, with 14 bases between them. The CDR3 totals 16 residues.

This sequence joins TRBV5-1 and TRBJ2-7, with D uncertain. The V gene lost 0 bases and the J gene lost 1 base, with 11 bases spanning the gap. The CDR3 loop spans 15 amino acids. The germline CDR1 and CDR2 sequences are SGHRS and YFSETQ. The CDR3 nucleotides are TGCGCCAGCAGCTTGGCCGTCGGGCCATCCTACGAGCAGTACTTC. As protein: CASSLAVGPSYEQYF.

The chain uses TRBV7-7 and TRBJ2-1; 12 positions match TRBD2. CDR1 and CDR2 (germline): SSHAT, FNYEAQ (reference sequence). J was trimmed by 13 bases and V by 5 bases; bases with no gene match: 12. CDR3 length: 15 amino acids. The chain's CDR3 is CASSPGLAGRLEQFF. The CDR3 region has the DNA TGTGCCAGCAGCCCAGGACTAGCGGGACGTCTGGAACAGTTCTTC.

The gene calls are TRBV7-7 and TRBJ2-1; no firm D call. The CDR3 length is 18 residues. V shed 2 bases and J shed 5 bases, with 22 bases lying between them. From germline, CDR1 is SSHAT and CDR2 FNYEAQ (reference sequence). The CDR3 is CASSLSLHSEIRDNEQFF. The CDR3 DNA is TGTGCCAGCAGCTTATCCCTTCACTCCGAGATACGGGACAATGAGCAGTTCTTC.

The V gene is TRBV5-1, the J gene TRBJ2-2; 9 bases agree with TRBD2. The CDR3 consists of 17 residues. With 0 bases clipped from V and 2 bases from J, the junction kept 5 bases outside the gene matches. Germline values: CDR1 SGHRS, CDR2 YFSETQ. The CDR3 DNA reads TGCGCCAGCAGCTTGGATCTAGCGGGACACAACACCGGGGAGCTGTTTTTT. The encoded protein is CASSLDLAGHNTGELFF.

The chain uses TRBV11-3 and TRBJ1-4; D gene uncertain. The CDR3 consists of 17 residues. Trimming took off 6 bases at V and 3 bases at J, with 20 bases between the two ends. Germline CDR1 is SGHNT and CDR2 is YENEEA. CDR3 DNA: TGTGCCAGCAGTTCTAGCTTAGCTCGGTTAGCTAATGAAAAACTGTTTTTT. This translates into CASSSSLARLANEKLFF.

The rearrangement uses TRBV6-4 and TRBJ1-5; tentative D call: TRBD1 (6 bases). The V and J ends lost 5 bases and 5 bases respectively, with 16 bases between them. Germline-derived CDR1 and CDR2 are MRHNA and SNTAGT. The CDR3 is 15 residues long. DNA for the CDR3: TGTGCCAGCAGTTATAGGGGGGCAGCTCATCAGCCCCAGCATTTT. It encodes CASSYRGAAHQPQHF.

V and J are TRBV6-8 and TRBJ1-1; TRBD1 matches at 7 bases. This CDR3 has 14 residues. Trimming took 10 bases from V and 5 from J; bases not matched to a gene: 13. Germline CDR1 is MNHGY and CDR2 is SAAAGT. The CDR3 DNA is TGTGCCACCAAGACAGGGAATTTTGAGACTGAAGCTTTCTTT. Residues: CATKTGNFETEAFF.

The rearrangement uses TRBV18 and TRBJ2-5, with a possible D match to TRBD1 (6 bases). The germline V and J ends were trimmed by 3 bases and 1 base, with 12 bases remaining between them. Germline lookup yields CDR1 KGHSH and CDR2 LQKENI. CDR3 length: 15 amino acids. The chain's CDR3 is CASSPAGALQETQYF. The CDR3 DNA is TGTGCCAGCTCACCGGCAGGGGCACTCCAAGAGACCCAGTACTTC.

As DNA, the CDR3 is TGTGCCAGTAGTCTCGGGACAGGTGACAATGAGCAGTTCTTC. This encodes CASSLGTGDNEQFF. This chain connects TRBV19 to TRBJ2-1; TRBD1 matches 8 bases. V was pared by 5 bases and J by 5 bases, with 5 bases of the junction left unmatched. Germline CDR1 reads LNHDA; CDR2 reads SQIVND (reference sequence). The CDR3 runs to 14 residues.

The V call is TRBV5-1, the J call TRBJ1-3; D gene uncertain. V shed 0 bases and J shed 2 bases, with 12 bases lying between them. Per germline, CDR1 SGHRS and CDR2 YFSETQ. The CDR3 consists of 16 residues. CDR3: CASSLVPDSPGNTIYF. CDR3 DNA sequence: TGCGCCAGCAGCTTGGTTCCGGATTCCCCTGGAAACACCATATATTTT.

This clone showed up just once. The chain couples TRBV6-8 to TRBJ1-5; D gene ambiguous. This CDR3 contains 13 residues. Trimming pared 7 bases from V and 4 bases from J, leaving 11 bases between. Germline V CDR1 and CDR2: MNHGY, SAAAGT. The CDR3 nucleotides are TGTGCCAGCACCATGACCTTTAATCAGCCCCAGCATTTT. As protein: CASTMTFNQPQHF.

This chain uses TRBV11-3 with TRBJ2-2, with D tentatively TRBD1 (6 bases). Trimming removed 6 bases at V and 7 bases at J, with 21 bases between. Looked up from germline, CDR1 is SGHNT and CDR2 is YENEEA. The CDR3 covers 16 residues. CDR3 in amino acids: CASRTRSGTKVGELFF. In DNA form, the CDR3 reads TGTGCCAGCAGGACTCGGTCCGGGACAAAGGTCGGGGAGCTGTTTTTT.

This clone was seen a handful of times. V and J are TRBV11-3 and TRBJ2-1, with TRBD1 matching over 10 bases. Trimming at V came to 5 bases and at J to 8 bases, leaving 9 bases not matched to a gene. The germline V gene encodes CDR1 SGHNT and CDR2 YENEEA. This CDR3 has 15 residues. The CDR3 DNA follows: TGTGCCAGCAGCAAGCGTTATGGGACAGGGGATGAGCAGTTCTTC. It translates to CASSKRYGTGDEQFF.

The chain is built from TRBV2 and TRBJ2-2; no reliable D call. Germline loops: CDR1 SNHLY, CDR2 FYNNEI. CDR3 length equals 13 residues. V dropped 6 bases and J dropped 2 bases, with 7 bases sitting between them. In DNA, the CDR3 is TGTGCCAGCAGGGCGACAAACACCGGGGAGCTGTTTTTT. The encoded protein is CASRATNTGELFF.

The CDR3 region is CASSDRGATNEKLFF. The CDR3 region has the DNA TGTGCCAGCAGTGACAGGGGTGCAACTAATGAAAAACTGTTTTTT. J is TRBJ1-4 and V is TRBV25-1; D is possibly TRBD1 (6 bases). Germline CDR1 reads MGHDK; CDR2 reads SYGVNS. Trimming removed 3 bases at V and 0 bases at J, with 8 bases between. The CDR3 runs to 15 residues. Full variable domain (missing parts from reference TRBV25-1 and TRBJ1-4): EADIYQTPRYLVIGTGKKITLECSQTMGHDKMYWYQQDPGMELHLIHYSYGVNSTEKGDLSSESTVSRIRTEHFPLTLESARPSHTSQYLCASSDRGATNEKLFFGSGTQLSVL.

The chain recombines TRBV7-1 with TRBJ2-1, with D tentatively TRBD2 (6 bases). TRBV7-1 is placed among ORFs of uncertain function. There are 16 residues in the CDR3. V shed 4 bases and J shed 8 bases, with 21 bases lying between them. The DNA of the CDR3 is TGTGCCAGCAGCTTACTGCCACCGGGGGTAGAATATGAGCAGTTCTTC. Its translation: CASSLLPPGVEYEQFF.

V usage is TRBV7-6 and J usage is TRBJ1-2; TRBD1 agrees at 8 bases. The germline gives CDR1 SGHVS, CDR2 FNYEAQ. The V gene end was trimmed by 2 bases and the J gene end by 6 bases; junction bases not matched to a gene: 17. The CDR3 runs 18 residues. The DNA for the CDR3 is TGTGCCAGCAGCTTAAAAGTCTGGCAGGGGGCTGGCTTGGATGGCTACACCTTC. This gives the protein CASSLKVWQGAGLDGYTF. Based on the CDR3 plus reference TRBV7-6 and TRBJ1-2, the full variable domain is GAGVSQSPRYKVTKRGQDVALRCDPISGHVSLYWYRQALGQGPEFLTYFNYEAQQDKSGLPNDRFSAERPEGSISTLTIQRTEQRDSAMYRCASSLKVWQGAGLDGYTFGSGTRLTVV.

The rearrangement uses TRBV19 and TRBJ2-1; possibly TRBD2 for D (5 bases). Trimming shortened V by 5 bases and J by 3 bases, and 11 bases separated the two germline ends. Germline V gives CDR1 LNHDA, CDR2 SQIVND (reference sequence). The CDR3 is 14 residues long. The CDR3 protein is CASSAGGSYNEQFF. CDR3 bases: TGTGCCAGTAGTGCGGGTGGTAGCTACAATGAGCAGTTCTTC.

This CDR3 is CASSIKETQYF. In DNA form, the CDR3 reads TGTGCCAGTAGTATCAAGGAGACCCAGTACTTC. The rearrangement joins TRBV19 to TRBJ2-5; the D is unclear. From germline, CDR1 is LNHDA and CDR2 SQIVND (reference sequence). The CDR3 length is 11 residues. V lost 3 bases and J 5 bases, leaving 4 bases between the germline ends.

The chain links TRBV18 to TRBJ2-2; D is uncertain. The CDR3 runs 16 residues. Germline loops: CDR1 KGHSH, CDR2 LQKENI. V dropped 5 bases and J dropped 2 bases, with 15 bases sitting between them. The CDR3: CASSGVVGVNTGELFF. The CDR3, as DNA: TGTGCCAGCTCAGGGGTGGTCGGAGTCAACACCGGGGAGCTGTTTTTT.

The rearrangement links TRBV7-6 to TRBJ1-1; weak D call: TRBD1 (5 bases). The CDR3 covers 16 residues. V was trimmed by 3 bases and J by 1 base, leaving 15 bases between them. Germline loops: CDR1 SGHVS, CDR2 FNYEAQ. The CDR3 nucleotides are TGTGCCAGCAGCTTGGGGCCCTTGGTAGGGAACACTGAAGCTTTCTTT. It translates to CASSLGPLVGNTEAFF.

The chain uses TRBV6-4 and TRBJ2-2; 7 bases agree with TRBD1. Germline V gene data show CDR1 as MRHNA and CDR2 as SNTAGT. This CDR3 spans 13 amino acids. The CDR3, as DNA: TGTGCATCAGGGACAGCCCTCACCGGGGAGCTGTTTTTT. Protein product: CASGTALTGELFF.